Shown below are 2 T cell receptor beta chains from a single sample sequenced in a study of cytomegalovirus exposure and HLA in healthy donors. 13 Jbeta primers and 60 Vbeta primers were used for the PCR. TCRdb keeps only in-frame clones here, not all; method: immunoSEQ multiplex PCR. The sample holds some 140,000 clones, roughly three quarters seen once. The sequencing input was PBMCs. Receptors originate from a man between 18 and 35 years old in good health and CMV-seronegative.

The chain is built from TRBV5-5 and TRBJ2-5; possible D gene TRBD2, 6 bases. Trimming cost V 0 bases and J 5 bases, with 8 bases left between them. Per germline, CDR1 SGHKS and CDR2 YYEKEE (reference sequence). This CDR3 is built from 13 residues. CDR3 in amino acids: CASSLDGGETQYF. CDR3 bases: TGTGCCAGCAGCTTGGATGGGGGGGAGACCCAGTACTTC.

The chain couples TRBV13 to TRBJ2-7; D gene uncertain. V lost 6 bases and J lost 6, with 21 bases in between. CDR1 is PRHDT, CDR2 FYEKMQ, per germline (reference sequence). The CDR3 sequence is 15 residues long. The DNA of the CDR3 is TGTGCCAGCAGTCCCCCTCCCGCGAACGAATTCGAGCAGTACTTC. This sequence encodes CASSPPPANEFEQYF.